This T cell receptor (beta chain) is from a study of OX40 agonist ivuxolimab in advanced cancers. Study details: Patients got intravenous ivuxolimab at 0.01 to 10 mg/kg every 2 weeks.

Per the germline V gene, CDR1 is SSHAT and CDR2 is FNYEAQ (reference sequence). There are 14 residues in the CDR3. If patients had autoimmune disease history or systemic immunosuppression, they were excluded. The table came from immunoSEQ multiplex PCR; TCRdb's copy has only in-frame clones and leaves some out. The sample consists of some 40,000 clones, approximately 80% of them appearing once. This clone was seen a handful of times. An end of the junction differs from the germline gene, which may be a read error. This sequence joins TRBV7-7 and TRBJ2-5; 7 positions match TRBD1. Source: CD4+ or CD8+ T cells sorted from blood, taken in a trial of the OX40 agonist ivuxolimab. The TCR comes from an adult with an advanced solid tumor such as melanoma, head and neck, liver or kidney cancer. The CDR3 sequence is CASSLWTGQETQYF. Written as DNA, the CDR3 is TGTGCTAGCAGCCTCTGGACAGGCCAAGAGACCCAGTACTTC.